What follows are 32 T cell receptor beta chains derived from one specimen sequenced in a study of shared clonotypes between healthy human individuals. Profiled with immunoSEQ multiplex PCR; TCRdb holds only in-frame clones, not every one. This table holds about 680,000 clones, around 90% found once. Naive CD8 cells lacked CD45RO and underwent positive selection for CCR7, leaving out terminally differentiated effector memory CD45RA+ cells. The sample comprised naive CD8+ T cells sorted from blood. These receptors were obtained from a man aged 25-45 years in good health.

This chain uses TRBV27 with TRBJ1-4; the match to TRBD1 covers 7 bases. The V segment lost 3 bases and the J segment 5 bases; nucleotides outside the gene matches: 6. CDR3 size: 15 residues. CDR1 is MNHEY, CDR2 SMNVEV, per germline (reference sequence). The CDR3 loop is CASSFGDRGNEKLFF. DNA for the CDR3: TGTGCCAGCAGTTTTGGGGACAGAGGAAATGAAAAACTGTTTTTT.

The rearrangement joins TRBV2 to TRBJ2-7; the D is unclear. Germline values: CDR1 SNHLY, CDR2 FYNNEI. There are 13 residues in the CDR3. Trimming took 1 base from V and 5 from J, leaving 9 bases between them. The CDR3 loop reads CASSEGSFHEQYF. The CDR3 coding sequence is TGTGCCAGCAGTGAAGGGAGTTTCCACGAGCAGTACTTC.

The DNA for the CDR3 is TGTGCCAGCAGTTACAGGGGGCCCAATCAGCCCCAGCATTTT. The encoded protein is CASSYRGPNQPQHF. This chain uses TRBV6-5 with TRBJ1-5, with 7 bases fitting TRBD1. V lost 2 bases, J lost 3 bases, and 1 base stayed unmatched. Germline CDR1 and CDR2: MNHEY and SVGAGI. The CDR3 totals 14 residues.

A word on this clone: One junction end disagrees with the germline gene, perhaps due to a read error. V and J are TRBV7-8 and TRBJ2-7; no clear D. CDR1 and CDR2 (germline): SGHVS, FQNEAQ. This CDR3 contains 11 residues. The CDR3 loop reads CASGLDYEQYF. As DNA, the CDR3 is TGTGCCAGCGGCTTGGATTACGAGCAGTACTTC.

The gene calls are TRBV11-1 and TRBJ1-1, with TRBD1 matching 9 bases. The CDR3 has 14 amino acids. V trimming: 1 base; J trimming: 9 bases; junction bases outside the gene matches: 6. The germline CDR1 and CDR2 sequences are SGHAT and FQDESV (reference sequence). In DNA, the CDR3 is TGTGCCAGCAGCTTAGAACAGGGGGCGCGTCAAGCTTTCTTT. Its translation is CASSLEQGARQAFF.

The chain couples TRBV6-6 to TRBJ2-7; weak D call: TRBD1 (6 bases). The germline CDR1 and CDR2 sequences are MNHNY and SVGAGI (reference sequence). This CDR3 spans 15 amino acids. Trimming left V 2 bases short and J 6 bases short, with 17 bases between. The CDR3 coding sequence is TGTGCCAGCAGTTACAGTGCAGGGGAGTCCGGCGAGCAGTACTTC. This codes for CASSYSAGESGEQYF.

V and J are TRBV7-9 and TRBJ1-1; D remains unclear. CDR3 length: 12 amino acids. Germline lookup yields CDR1 SEHNR and CDR2 FQNEAQ (reference sequence). Trimming cost V 1 base and J 8 bases, with 8 bases left between them. The CDR3 loop is CASSLGASEAFF. CDR3 DNA: TGTGCCAGCAGCTTAGGTGCTTCCGAAGCTTTCTTT.

This rearrangement joins TRBV2 to TRBJ2-5, with D perhaps matching TRBD1 (5 bases). This CDR3 is built from 13 residues. The germline V and J ends were trimmed by 6 bases and 5 bases, with 13 bases remaining between them. Germline values: CDR1 SNHLY, CDR2 FYNNEI. CDR3 sequence: CASSSGISETQYF. The DNA for the CDR3 is TGTGCCAGCAGCTCAGGGATCTCGGAGACCCAGTACTTC.

The chain is built from TRBV5-5 and TRBJ2-7, with TRBD2 matching 11 bases. The CDR3 runs to 14 residues. V was clipped by 4 bases and J by 3 bases; unmatched bases: 3. CDR1 SGHKS and CDR2 YYEKEE come from the germline V gene (reference sequence). The CDR3 DNA sequence: TGTGCCAGCAGCCCGGGGACTAGCGGCTACGAGCAGTACTTC. As protein: CASSPGTSGYEQYF.

This clone was detected once. The V gene is TRBV9, the J gene TRBJ2-2, with D tentatively TRBD2 (5 bases). This CDR3 region has 18 residues. Trimming stripped 0 bases from V and 3 bases from J, with 18 bases between. Germline CDR1 reads SGDLS; CDR2 reads YYNGEE. CDR3 loop: CASSVGSLGARYTGELFF. CDR3 sequence (DNA): TGTGCCAGCAGCGTAGGCTCGTTGGGAGCGAGGTACACCGGGGAGCTGTTTTTT.

The chain joins TRBV11-2 to TRBJ1-1, with D maybe TRBD1 (6 bases). CDR3 length: 16 amino acids. V was shortened by 5 bases and J by 0 bases, with 16 bases between the two germline ends. Germline assignment: CDR1 SGHAT and CDR2 FQNNGV. CDR3 nucleotides: TGTGCCAGCAGCACCGGACAGCGCGGGTTGAACACTGAAGCTTTCTTT. This encodes CASSTGQRGLNTEAFF.

Concerning this clone itself: The sample carries other DNA sequences with the same CDR3. The chain carries TRBV5-1 and TRBJ2-3, with 9 bases lining up with TRBD1. CDR1 is SGHRS and CDR2 is YFSETQ in the germline V gene. After removal of 4 bases from V and 3 bases from J, the junction contained 3 bases not matched to a gene. The CDR3 sequence is 14 residues long. CDR3 amino acids: CASSVGQGTDTQYF. The DNA for the CDR3 is TGCGCCAGCAGCGTGGGACAGGGAACAGATACGCAGTATTTT.

To note about this clone: Distinct nucleotide sequences in the sample also encode this CDR3. The J gene is TRBJ2-3, the V gene TRBV5-1; D not certain. The CDR3 loop spans 15 amino acids. Germline V lookup: CDR1 SGHRS, CDR2 YFSETQ. The V end lost 0 bases, the J end lost 0 bases, and 8 bases lay between the germline ends. CDR3 in DNA: TGCGCCAGCAGCTTGGGTGAGGCTAGCACAGATACGCAGTATTTT. The encoded protein is CASSLGEASTDTQYF.

The rearrangement links TRBV11-2 to TRBJ2-7; D unclear. The CDR3 is 12 residues long. Trimming removed 4 bases at V and 3 bases at J, with 7 bases between. Germline loops: CDR1 SGHAT, CDR2 FQNNGV. CDR3 DNA: TGTGCCAGCAGCTCAGACAACTACGAGCAGTACTTC. This translates into CASSSDNYEQYF.

The gene calls are TRBV28 and TRBJ2-7; D is possibly TRBD1 (6 bases). CDR3 size: 16 residues. Germline V gives CDR1 MDHEN, CDR2 SYDVKM. V gave up 5 bases and J gave up 3 bases, with 20 bases separating them. The CDR3 DNA is TGTGCCAGCAGTCCCTCGACCGGTGCAGGGGTCTACGAGCAGTACTTC. Translation: CASSPSTGAGVYEQYF. Complete variable domain (other parts from reference TRBV28 and TRBJ2-7): DVKVTQSSRYLVKRTGEKVFLECVQDMDHENMFWYRQDPGLGLRLIYFSYDVKMKEKGDIPEGYSVSREKKERFSLILESASTNQTSMYLCASSPSTGAGVYEQYFGPGTRLTVT.

This chain links TRBV5-6 with TRBJ2-7; D is perhaps TRBD2 (6 bases). V was cut by 4 bases and J by 1 base, with 15 bases left in between. Per the germline V gene, CDR1 is SGHDT and CDR2 is YYEEEE. This CDR3 contains 15 residues. The CDR3 is CASSDLEGLSYEQYF. The CDR3 DNA sequence: TGTGCCAGCAGCGACCTGGAGGGCCTGTCCTACGAGCAGTACTTC.

The count of this clone is one. The V gene is TRBV7-9, the J gene TRBJ1-4; tentative D call: TRBD1 (6 bases). The CDR3 has 18 amino acids. Looked up from germline, CDR1 is SEHNR and CDR2 is FQNEAQ (reference sequence). Trimming removed 4 bases from V and 2 bases from J, with 20 bases in between. The CDR3 is CASSSAQGNFITNEKLFF. CDR3 nucleotide sequence: TGTGCCAGCAGCTCAGCTCAGGGGAACTTCATTACTAATGAAAAACTGTTTTTT.

The chain has TRBV19 and TRBJ1-2; D might be TRBD1 (5 bases). The germline CDR1 and CDR2 sequences are LNHDA and SQIVND (reference sequence). This CDR3 has 13 amino acids. V lost 5 bases and J 3 bases, leaving 10 bases between the germline ends. The chain's CDR3 is CASSSNRYYGYTF. In DNA, the CDR3 is TGTGCCAGTAGTTCGAACAGGTACTATGGCTACACCTTC.

Comment on this clone: This same CDR3 is encoded by further DNA sequences in the sample. CDR3 sequence: CSAGTGDSYEQYF. Here the CDR3 DNA reads TGCAGCGCCGGGACAGGGGACTCCTACGAGCAGTACTTC. The V and J genes are TRBV29-1 and TRBJ2-7, with 10 bases that match TRBD1. This CDR3 is built from 13 residues. J was trimmed by 0 bases and V by 7 bases; bases with no gene match: 3. Germline CDR1 reads SQVTM; CDR2 reads ANQGSEA.

The chain joins TRBV7-9 to TRBJ2-5, with D hard to call. Germline CDR1 and CDR2: SEHNR and FQNEAQ (reference sequence). V lost 2 bases to trimming and J lost 2 bases, with 12 bases between them. The CDR3 is 15 amino acids. The CDR3, as DNA: TGTGCCAGCAGCTTATTTGACCGTGGTCAAGAGACCCAGTACTTC. Protein: CASSLFDRGQETQYF.

This chain joins TRBV27 and TRBJ1-2; 7 bases fit TRBD1. Germline V gene sequence: CDR1 MNHEY, CDR2 SMNVEV (reference sequence). Trimming cost V 6 bases and J 5 bases; bases outside gene matches: 24. The CDR3 is made up of 19 amino acids. This chain's CDR3 is CASRSTPPHTGALLYGYTF. The CDR3 DNA reads TGTGCCAGCAGATCTACACCCCCGCATACAGGGGCCTTACTTTATGGCTACACCTTC.

The chain joins TRBV7-9 to TRBJ1-1; TRBD1 agrees at 8 bases. CDR3 length equals 16 residues. CDR1 is SEHNR and CDR2 is FQNEAQ in the germline V gene (reference sequence). V dropped 2 bases and J dropped 2; count of bases not matched to a gene: 7. The DNA for the CDR3 is TGTGCCAGCAGCTTATTCGCGACAGGGGAAAACACTGAAGCTTTCTTT. Translation gives CASSLFATGENTEAFF.

This rearrangement joins TRBV27 to TRBJ2-4, with D possibly being TRBD1 or TRBD2 (5 bases each). The germline V gene encodes CDR1 MNHEY and CDR2 SMNVEV (reference sequence). This CDR3 comprises 15 residues. Trimming removed 3 bases at V and 6 bases at J, with 15 bases between. CDR3 sequence: CASSLQTARGNIQYF. The CDR3 nucleotides are TGTGCCAGCAGTTTGCAGACAGCGAGGGGAAACATTCAGTACTTC.

This chain joins TRBV27 and TRBJ2-2; a possible D gene is TRBD2 (6 bases). V shed 2 bases and J shed 0 bases, with 19 bases lying between them. Germline loops: CDR1 MNHEY, CDR2 SMNVEV (reference sequence). The CDR3 is 19 residues long. As DNA, the CDR3 is TGTGCCAGCAGTTTAGACGGGAGACCTTCCTACGCGAACACCGGGGAGCTGTTTTTT. It is translated as CASSLDGRPSYANTGELFF.

The chain links TRBV9 to TRBJ2-7; possible D gene TRBD2, 5 bases. The CDR3 consists of 15 residues. Germline assignment: CDR1 SGDLS and CDR2 YYNGEE. Between the trimmed V and J ends, which lost 0 bases and 4 bases, there was a span of 14 bases. The CDR3 bases are TGTGCCAGCAGCGTAGGAGGCTCGTCGGGGTACGAGCAGTACTTC. Its protein is CASSVGGSSGYEQYF. Drawing the rest from reference TRBV9 and TRBJ2-7, the complete variable domain is DSGVTQTPKHLITATGQRVTLRCSPRSGDLSVYWYQQSLDQGLQFLIQYYNGEERAKGNILERFSAQQFPDLHSELNLSSLELGDSALYFCASSVGGSSGYEQYFGPGTRLTVT.

This chain connects TRBV7-9 to TRBJ2-7; 7 nucleotides agree with TRBD2. The CDR3 is made up of 13 amino acids. V trimming: 6 bases; J trimming: 0 bases; junction bases outside the gene matches: 2. Germline CDR1 reads SEHNR; CDR2 reads FQNEAQ (reference sequence). The DNA of the CDR3 is TGTGCCAGCAGAGCGGGGAGCTCCTACGAGCAGTACTTC. Amino acids: CASRAGSSYEQYF.

For this clone: This CDR3 is also generated by other DNA sequences in the sample. The chain has TRBV27 and TRBJ2-1, with D possibly TRBD2 on 6 matching bases. Trimming shortened V by 5 bases and J by 7 bases, and 9 bases separated the two germline ends. Germline CDR1 reads MNHEY; CDR2 reads SMNVEV (reference sequence). The CDR3 runs 12 residues. The CDR3 reads CASSPGLNEQFF. The CDR3, as DNA: TGTGCCAGCAGTCCTGGACTAAATGAGCAGTTCTTC.

This sequence joins TRBV2 and TRBJ1-3; D unresolved. The CDR3 is 15 residues long. CDR1 is SNHLY, CDR2 FYNNEI, per germline. Trimming removed 2 bases at V and 0 bases at J, with 8 bases between. The CDR3 sequence is CASSETLSSGNTIYF. The CDR3 region has the DNA TGTGCCAGCAGTGAAACTTTGAGCTCTGGAAACACCATATATTTT.

The chain couples TRBV7-6 to TRBJ2-7; tentatively, D is TRBD1 or TRBD2 (6 bases each). The CDR3 spans 13 residues. CDR1 is SGHVS, CDR2 FNYEAQ, per germline. Trimming left V 7 bases short and J 4 bases short, with 14 bases between. The CDR3 protein is CASTRGLQYEQYF. The CDR3 DNA is TGTGCCAGCACCCGGGGGCTACAGTACGAGCAGTACTTC.

The chain joins TRBV11-2 to TRBJ2-2; a possible D gene is TRBD1 (6 bases). This CDR3 spans 18 amino acids. V was clipped by 3 bases and J by 0 bases, with 17 bases between them. Germline assignment: CDR1 SGHAT and CDR2 FQNNGV. The CDR3 DNA sequence: TGTGCCAGCAGCTTTCAAGGGACAATCCGGGCGAACACCGGGGAGCTGTTTTTT. Protein product: CASSFQGTIRANTGELFF.

The rearrangement links TRBV10-3 to TRBJ1-5, with a weak D call TRBD1 (6 bases). Looked up from germline, CDR1 is ENHRY and CDR2 is SYGVKD. The V gene lost 3 bases and the J gene lost 6 bases, with 9 bases spanning the gap. This CDR3 has 13 residues. This chain's CDR3 is CAISEQGPQPQHF. The CDR3 DNA reads as TGTGCCATCAGTGAACAGGGCCCTCAGCCCCAGCATTTT.

This chain links TRBV28 with TRBJ1-4; TRBD1 is a possible D gene (5 bases). The CDR3 is 14 amino acids. Trimming stripped 7 bases from V and 6 bases from J, with 15 bases between. Germline V gene lookup returns CDR1 MDHEN and CDR2 SYDVKM. The CDR3, as DNA: TGTGCCAGCACGACCATTTGGGGGGATGAAAAACTGTTTTTT. Translation: CASTTIWGDEKLFF.